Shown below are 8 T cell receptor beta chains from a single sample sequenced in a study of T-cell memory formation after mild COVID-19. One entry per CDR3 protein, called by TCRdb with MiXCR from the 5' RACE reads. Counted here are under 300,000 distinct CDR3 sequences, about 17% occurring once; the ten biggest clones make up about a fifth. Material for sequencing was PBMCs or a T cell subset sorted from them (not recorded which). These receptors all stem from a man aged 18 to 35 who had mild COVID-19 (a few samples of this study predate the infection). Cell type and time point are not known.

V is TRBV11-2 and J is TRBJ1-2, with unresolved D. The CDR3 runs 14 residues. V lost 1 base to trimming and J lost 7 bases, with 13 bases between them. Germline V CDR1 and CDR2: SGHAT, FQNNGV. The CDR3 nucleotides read TGTGCCAGCAGCTTAGGTGGGATGGGTGGTGGCTACACCTTC. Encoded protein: CASSLGGMGGGYTF.

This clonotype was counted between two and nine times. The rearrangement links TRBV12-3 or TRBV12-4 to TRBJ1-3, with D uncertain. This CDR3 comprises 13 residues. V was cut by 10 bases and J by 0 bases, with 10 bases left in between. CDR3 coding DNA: TGTGCCAACGACCGGAGCTCTGGAAACACCATATATTTT. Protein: CANDRSSGNTIYF.

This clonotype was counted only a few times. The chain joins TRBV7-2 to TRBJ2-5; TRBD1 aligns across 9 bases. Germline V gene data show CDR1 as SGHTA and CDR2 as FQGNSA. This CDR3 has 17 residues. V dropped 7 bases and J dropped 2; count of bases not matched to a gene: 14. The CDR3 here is CASKGGQGTGIQETQYF. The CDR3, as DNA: TGTGCCAGCAAGGGGGGCCAAGGGACAGGGATTCAAGAGACCCAGTACTTC.

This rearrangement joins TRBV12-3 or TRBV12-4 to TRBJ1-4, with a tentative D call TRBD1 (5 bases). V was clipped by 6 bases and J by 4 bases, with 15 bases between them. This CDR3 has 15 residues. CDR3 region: CASRPRGMINEKLFF. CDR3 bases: TGTGCCAGCAGGCCTCGGGGGATGATTAATGAAAAACTGTTTTTT.

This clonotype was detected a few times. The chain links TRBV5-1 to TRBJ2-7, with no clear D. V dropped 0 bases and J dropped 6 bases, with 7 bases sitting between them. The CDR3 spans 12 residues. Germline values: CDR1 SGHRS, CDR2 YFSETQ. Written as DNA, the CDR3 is TGCGCCAGCAGCTTGGAATCAGGCGAGCAGTACTTC. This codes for CASSLESGEQYF.

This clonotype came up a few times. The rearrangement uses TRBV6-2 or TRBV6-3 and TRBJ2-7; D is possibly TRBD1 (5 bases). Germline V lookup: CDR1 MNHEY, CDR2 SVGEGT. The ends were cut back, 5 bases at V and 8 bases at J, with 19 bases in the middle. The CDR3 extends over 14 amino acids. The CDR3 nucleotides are TGTGCCAGCAGTACCCGGCAGGGTCTGTCCAAGCAGTACGTC. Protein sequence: CASSTRQGLSKQYV.

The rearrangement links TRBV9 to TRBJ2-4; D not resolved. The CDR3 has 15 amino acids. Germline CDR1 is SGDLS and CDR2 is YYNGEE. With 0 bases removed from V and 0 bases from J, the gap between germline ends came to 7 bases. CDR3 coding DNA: TGTGCCAGCAGCGTAGGGGATGTAGCCAAAAACATTCAGTACTTC. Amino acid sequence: CASSVGDVAKNIQYF.

The CDR3 nucleotides are TGTGCCAGCAGTGAAGCGACTAGCGGGGCCTACGAGCAGTACTTC. It codes for CASSEATSGAYEQYF. The V gene is TRBV2, the J gene TRBJ2-7; the match to TRBD2 covers 11 bases. Trimming took 0 bases from V and 2 from J; bases not matched to a gene: 0. The CDR3 contains 15 residues. CDR1 is SNHLY, CDR2 FYNNEI, per germline.